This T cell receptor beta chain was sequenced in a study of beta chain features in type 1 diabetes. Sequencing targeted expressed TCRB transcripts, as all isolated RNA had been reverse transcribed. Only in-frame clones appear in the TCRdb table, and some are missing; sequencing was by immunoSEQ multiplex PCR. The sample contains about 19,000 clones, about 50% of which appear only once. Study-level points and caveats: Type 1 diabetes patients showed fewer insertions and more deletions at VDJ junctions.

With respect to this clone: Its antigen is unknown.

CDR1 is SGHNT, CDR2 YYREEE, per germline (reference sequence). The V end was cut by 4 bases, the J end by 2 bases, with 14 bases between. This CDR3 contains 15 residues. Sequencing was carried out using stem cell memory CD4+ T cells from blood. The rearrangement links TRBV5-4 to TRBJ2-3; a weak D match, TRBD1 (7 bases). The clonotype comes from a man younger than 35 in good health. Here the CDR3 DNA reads TGTGCCAGCAGCCTTGCGGGACAGCTCACAGATACGCAGTATTTT. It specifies CASSLAGQLTDTQYF.